This TCR beta chain was obtained from a study of STAT5B mutations in CD4+ large granular lymphocyte leukemia. Study results and limitations: Main leukemic clonotypes were patient-specific, but 25% appeared at low frequency elsewhere.

TCRdb's table, derived via immunoSEQ multiplex PCR, lists solely in-frame clones and lacks some. The data contain roughly 25,000 clones, about 80% of them singletons. Worth noting for this clone: Its antigen is not identified.

V trimming: 3 bases; J trimming: 0 bases; junction bases outside the gene matches: 9. CDR1 is MDHEN and CDR2 is SYDVKM in the germline V gene. The CDR3 covers 17 residues. The source of this sequence is a human donor in good health. This chain joins TRBV28 and TRBJ1-2, with TRBD1 matching 8 bases. The specimen sequenced was CD4+ T cells from blood buffy coats. In DNA form, the CDR3 reads TGTGCCAGCAGTTTGGACAGGGTTGCCCTAGCTAACTATGGCTACACCTTC. Translation: CASSLDRVALANYGYTF.